This record covers a single T cell receptor (beta chain). Its recognized antigen is unknown. Per-nucleotide qualities are absent, and no much larger clonotype sits a single base away. Donors were 39 systemically healthy Caucasian individuals from Russia aged roughly 6 to 100 years. Each donor gave about 9.8 milliliters of peripheral blood, drawn into EDTA-treated Vacutainer tubes. Ficoll-Paque density-gradient centrifugation was used to isolate PBMCs, with at least 7 million obtained per sample. Total RNA was extracted from PBMCs with Trizol reagent, with at least 6 micrograms obtained per sample. For every donor, an aliquot of PBMCs went through flow cytometry to measure the percentages of naive CD45RAhigh/CD27high T cells. The sample is drawn from a study of blood T cells in healthy people across ages (dated by TCRdb to 2013 to 2016). Describing the broader study: In model experiments, template switching captured about one uniquely barcoded TCR beta cDNA molecule for every two T cells. Age-related changes in TCR beta repertoire diversity were measured in the study by deep sequencing normalized with unique cDNA molecular identifiers. The donors were split into four age groups: young (average 16 years), middle-aged (nearly 40), aged (about 62) and long-lived (over 75). To avoid experimental bias, donors of different ages were randomly spread across the sequencing lanes. Using the same blood draw, the study looked at two additional independent replicas of 1 million unique cDNA reads for two donors, one aged 18 to 29 and the other aged 80 or older.

Library preparation was by 5' RACE. Data came from an Illumina HiSeq 2500. A second PCR of roughly 7 to 12 cycles was run with a J-beta primer mix and a sample-barcoded 5' primer. A unique molecular identifier was introduced onto each TCR beta cDNA molecule by a template-switch 5' adaptor carrying 12 random nucleotides. At least 2.5 million CDR3-containing paired-end reads were obtained from each sample. All of the RNA was converted into first-strand cDNA using the Mint cDNA synthesis kit, with a TRBC-specific oligonucleotide serving as the primer. All cDNA was treated with uracil-DNA glycosylase and then went through a first 18-cycle PCR with the universal primers M1SS and BC2_uni_R. As for the original processing: Each sample was normalized by randomly selecting 1 million high-quality reads, each carrying a distinct molecular identifier. Instead of being binned into consensus sequences, reads that shared molecular identifiers were thrown out. MiTCR, set to a Q25 quality threshold and the strictest error-elimination algorithm, was used for CDR3 identification, clonotype clustering and error correction. A nonparametric unseen species model with Euler transformation was used to estimate a lower bound on total TCR beta diversity. The public reads were reanalyzed by TCRdb: fastp trimming at Q25, MiXCR alignment, in-frame beta chains only. Identical CDR3 proteins give one entry, which carries the most common genes and DNA. TCRdb's processing, not the authors', yielded these V and J calls. This sample comprises about 900,000 distinct CDR3 sequences, 55% to 65% of them detected only once. The ten largest clones add up to around 30% of the sample.

What the research found in general, with its limitations: Compared with the aged group, the long-lived group had more naive CD4+ T cells, fewer expanded clones and increased TCR diversity, suggesting age selection. Observed TCR beta diversity per million T cells fell roughly linearly with age, and a significant reduction was already apparent by age roughly 41. Estimates of total diversity based on one million sequenced T cells were considered lower bounds and underestimates. Observed TCR beta diversity correlated strongly with the percentage of naive T cells measured by flow cytometry. Because profiling used bulk unsorted PBMCs, naive and antigen-experienced compartments could not be compared conclusively. The CMV infection status of donors was not known, potentially confounding age-related changes in expanded clonotypes.

The V end loses 0 bases and the J end loses 0 bases, and a stretch of 11 bases separates them. The cysteine opens and the phenylalanine closes a CDR3 of 16 amino acids. The kept DNA is CDR3 alone, 48 bases in frame from the first base. Looking up the germline V gene yields CDR1 SGDLS and CDR2 YYNGEE. What was sequenced was blood. In this chain, TRBV9 is recombined with TRBJ2-3; no D gene is confidently identified. The TCR was taken from a man younger than 45 in good health. The CDR3 here reads CASSVALSGSTDTQYF. The bases read TGTGCCAGCAGCGTAGCTCTCTCGGGTAGCACAGATACGCAGTATTTT.